This T cell receptor beta chain was sequenced during a study of PD-L1 blockade in urothelial cancer. On the study more broadly: Blood analyses occurred 3 weeks (second dose) and 6 weeks post treatment start. Blood-derived samples held a median roughly 150,000 T cells. Study findings and constraints: Improved survival was predicted by pretreatment blood TCR clonality below the median.

Some clones are missing from TCRdb's copy, which holds only in-frame ones; the method was immunoSEQ multiplex PCR. The data contain approximately 19,000 clones, about 88% of them singletons. Time point reported: pretreatment peripheral blood. Patients in the study were battling locally advanced or metastatic urothelial carcinoma. Germline V gene lookup returns CDR1 SNHLY and CDR2 FYNNEI. This CDR3 region has 14 residues. V shed 3 bases, J shed 12 bases, and the junction held 11 bases outside the gene matches. A word on this clone: Its antigen is still unknown.

The source is a man in his 70s with urothelial cancer. The gene calls are TRBV2 and TRBJ2-5, with TRBD2 matching 9 bases. Sequences were derived from PBMCs, sampled around atezolizumab (anti-PD-L1) treatment. CDR3 loop: CASSEGIAGDSKYF. The CDR3 nucleotides are TGTGCCAGCAGTGAGGGGATAGCGGGGGATTCGAAGTACTTC. Supplemented by reference TRBV2 and TRBJ2-5, the full variable domain reads EPEVTQTPSHQVTQMGQEVILRCVPISNHLYFYWYRQILGQKVEFLVSFYNNEISEKSEIFDDQFSVERPDGSNFTLKIRSTKLEDSAMYFCASSEGIAGDSKYFGPGTRLLVL.